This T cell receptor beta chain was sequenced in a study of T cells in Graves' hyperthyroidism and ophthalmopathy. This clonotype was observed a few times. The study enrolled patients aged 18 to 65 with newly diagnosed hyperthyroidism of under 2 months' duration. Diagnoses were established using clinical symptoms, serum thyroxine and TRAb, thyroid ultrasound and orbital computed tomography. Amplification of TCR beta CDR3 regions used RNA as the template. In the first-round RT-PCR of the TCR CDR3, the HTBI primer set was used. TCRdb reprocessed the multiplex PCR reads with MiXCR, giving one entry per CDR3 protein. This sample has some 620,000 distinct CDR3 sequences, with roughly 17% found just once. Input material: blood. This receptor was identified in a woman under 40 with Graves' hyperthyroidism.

The CDR3 region has the DNA TGCAGTGCTAGCGAGGGTGCGAGCTCTGGGGCCAACGTCCTGACTTTC. Protein sequence: CSASEGASSGANVLTF. This chain connects TRBV20-1 to TRBJ2-6; the D gene is possibly TRBD2 (5 bases). The CDR3 length is 16 residues. The V and J ends lost 3 bases and 0 bases respectively, with 12 bases between them. In germline, CDR1 is DFQATT, CDR2 SNEGSKA (reference sequence).